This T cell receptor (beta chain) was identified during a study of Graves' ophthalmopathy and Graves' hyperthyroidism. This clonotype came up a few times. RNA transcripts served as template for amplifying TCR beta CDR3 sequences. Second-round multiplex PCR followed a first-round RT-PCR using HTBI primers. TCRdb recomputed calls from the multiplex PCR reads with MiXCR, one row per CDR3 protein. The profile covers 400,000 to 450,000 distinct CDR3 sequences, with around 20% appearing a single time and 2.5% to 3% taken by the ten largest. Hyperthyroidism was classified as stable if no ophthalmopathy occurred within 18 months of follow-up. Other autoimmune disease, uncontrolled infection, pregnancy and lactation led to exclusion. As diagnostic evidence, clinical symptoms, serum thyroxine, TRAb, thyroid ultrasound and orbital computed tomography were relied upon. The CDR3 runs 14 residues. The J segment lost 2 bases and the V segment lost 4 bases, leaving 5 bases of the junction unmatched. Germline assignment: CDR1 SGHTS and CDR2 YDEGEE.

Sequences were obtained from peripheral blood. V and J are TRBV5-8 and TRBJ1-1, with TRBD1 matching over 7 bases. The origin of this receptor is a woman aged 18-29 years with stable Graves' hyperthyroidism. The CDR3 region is CASSPDRINTEAFF. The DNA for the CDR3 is TGTGCCAGCAGCCCGGACAGGATAAACACTGAAGCTTTCTTT.